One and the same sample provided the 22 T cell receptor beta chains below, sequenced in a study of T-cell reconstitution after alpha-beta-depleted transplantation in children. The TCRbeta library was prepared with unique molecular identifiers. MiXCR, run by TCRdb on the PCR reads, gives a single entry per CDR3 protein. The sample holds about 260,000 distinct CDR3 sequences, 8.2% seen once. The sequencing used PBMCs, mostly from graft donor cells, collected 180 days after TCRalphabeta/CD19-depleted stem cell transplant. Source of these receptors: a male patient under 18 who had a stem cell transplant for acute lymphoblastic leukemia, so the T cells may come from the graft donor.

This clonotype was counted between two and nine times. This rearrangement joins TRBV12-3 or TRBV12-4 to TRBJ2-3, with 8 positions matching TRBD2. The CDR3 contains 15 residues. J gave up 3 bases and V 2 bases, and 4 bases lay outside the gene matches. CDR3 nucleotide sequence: TGTGCCAGCAGTTTAAGCGGGGGCCCAACAGATACGCAGTATTTT. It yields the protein CASSLSGGPTDTQYF.

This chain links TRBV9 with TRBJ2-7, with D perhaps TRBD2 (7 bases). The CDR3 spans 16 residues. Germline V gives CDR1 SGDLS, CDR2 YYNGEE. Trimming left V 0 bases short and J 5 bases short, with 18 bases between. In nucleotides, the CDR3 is TGTGCCAGCAGCGTAGAGGGGGGGGGAAAGAGGAACGAGCAGTACTTC. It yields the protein CASSVEGGGKRNEQYF.

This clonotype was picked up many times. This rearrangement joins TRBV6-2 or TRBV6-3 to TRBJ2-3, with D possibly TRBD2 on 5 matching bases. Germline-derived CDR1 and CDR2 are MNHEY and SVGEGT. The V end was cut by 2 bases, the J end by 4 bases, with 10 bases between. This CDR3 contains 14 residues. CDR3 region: CASSYPLRADTQYF. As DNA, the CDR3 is TGTGCCAGCAGTTACCCCTTGAGGGCAGATACGCAGTATTTT.

Written as DNA, the CDR3 is TGTGCCAGCAGTTACTCCCTGGTAACCGGTTCACCCCTCCACTTT. Its translation: CASSYSLVTGSPLHF. This chain uses TRBV6-5 with TRBJ1-6; D is unclear. Between the trimmed V and J ends, which lost 0 bases and 9 bases, there was a span of 12 bases. CDR3 length equals 15 residues. Per germline, CDR1 MNHEY and CDR2 SVGAGI.

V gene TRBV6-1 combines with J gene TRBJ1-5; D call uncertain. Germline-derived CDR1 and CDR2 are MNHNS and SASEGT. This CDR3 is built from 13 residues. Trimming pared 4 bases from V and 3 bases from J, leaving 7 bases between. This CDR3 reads CASSGPFNQPQHF. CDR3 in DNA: TGTGCCAGCAGTGGGCCGTTCAATCAGCCCCAGCATTTT.

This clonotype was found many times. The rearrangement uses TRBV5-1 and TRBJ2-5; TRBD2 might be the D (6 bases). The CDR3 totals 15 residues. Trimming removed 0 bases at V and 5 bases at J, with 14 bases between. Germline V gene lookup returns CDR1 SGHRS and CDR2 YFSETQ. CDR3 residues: CASSLGGGSLETQYF. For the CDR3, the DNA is TGCGCCAGCAGCTTGGGTGGAGGGAGTTTGGAGACCCAGTACTTC.

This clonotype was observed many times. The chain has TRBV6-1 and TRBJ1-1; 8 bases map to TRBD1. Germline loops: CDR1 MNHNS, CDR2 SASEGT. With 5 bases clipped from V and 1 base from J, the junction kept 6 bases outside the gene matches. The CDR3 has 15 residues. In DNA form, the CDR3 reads TGTGCCAGCAGTAAGGGACAGGAGGGGAACACTGAAGCTTTCTTT. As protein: CASSKGQEGNTEAFF.

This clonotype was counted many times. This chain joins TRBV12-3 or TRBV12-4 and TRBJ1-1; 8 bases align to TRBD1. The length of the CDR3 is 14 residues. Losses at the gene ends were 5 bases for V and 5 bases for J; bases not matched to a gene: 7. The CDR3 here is CASSPGQAGTEAFF. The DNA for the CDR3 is TGTGCCAGCAGTCCGGGACAGGCGGGGACTGAAGCTTTCTTT.

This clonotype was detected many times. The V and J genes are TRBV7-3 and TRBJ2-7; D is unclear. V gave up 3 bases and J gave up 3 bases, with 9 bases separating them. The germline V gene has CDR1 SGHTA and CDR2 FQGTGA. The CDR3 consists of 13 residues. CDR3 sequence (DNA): TGTGCCAGCAGCTTCGACCTCCACTACGAGCAGTACTTC. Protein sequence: CASSFDLHYEQYF.

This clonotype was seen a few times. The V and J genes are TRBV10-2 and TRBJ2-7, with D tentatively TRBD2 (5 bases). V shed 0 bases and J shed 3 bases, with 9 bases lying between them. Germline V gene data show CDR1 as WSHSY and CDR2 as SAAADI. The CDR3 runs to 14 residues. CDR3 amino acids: CASSESGSSYEQYF. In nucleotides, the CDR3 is TGCGCCAGCAGTGAGTCTGGGAGTAGCTACGAGCAGTACTTC.

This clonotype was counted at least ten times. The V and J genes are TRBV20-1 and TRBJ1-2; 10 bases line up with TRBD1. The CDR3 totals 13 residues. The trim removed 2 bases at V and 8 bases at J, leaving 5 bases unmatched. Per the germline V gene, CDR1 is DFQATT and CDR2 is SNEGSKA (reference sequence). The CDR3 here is CSARTGTGEGYTF. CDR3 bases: TGCAGTGCTAGAACCGGGACAGGGGAAGGCTACACCTTC.

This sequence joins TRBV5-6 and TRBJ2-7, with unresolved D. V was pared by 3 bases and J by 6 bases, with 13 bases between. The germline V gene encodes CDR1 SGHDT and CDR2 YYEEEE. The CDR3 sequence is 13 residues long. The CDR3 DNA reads TGTGCCAGCAGCTCCGCGGTCTTCGGCGAGCAGTACTTC. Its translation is CASSSAVFGEQYF.

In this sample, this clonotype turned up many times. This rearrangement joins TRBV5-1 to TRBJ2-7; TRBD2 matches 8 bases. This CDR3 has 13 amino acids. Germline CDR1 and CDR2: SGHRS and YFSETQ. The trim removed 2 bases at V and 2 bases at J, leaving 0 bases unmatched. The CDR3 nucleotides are TGCGCCAGCAGCTTACTAGCGGCCTACGAGCAGTACTTC. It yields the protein CASSLLAAYEQYF.

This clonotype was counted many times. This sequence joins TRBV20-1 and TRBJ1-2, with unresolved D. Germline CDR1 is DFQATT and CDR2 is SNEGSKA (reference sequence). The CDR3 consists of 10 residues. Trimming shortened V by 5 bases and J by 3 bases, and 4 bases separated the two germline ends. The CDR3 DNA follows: TGCAGTGCTCCGCACTATGGCTACACCTTC. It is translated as CSAPHYGYTF.

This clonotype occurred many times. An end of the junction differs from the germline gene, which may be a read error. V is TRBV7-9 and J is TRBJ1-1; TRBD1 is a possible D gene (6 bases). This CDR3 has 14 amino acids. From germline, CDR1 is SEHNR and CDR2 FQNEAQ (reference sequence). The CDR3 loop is CASSLQGLNTEAFF. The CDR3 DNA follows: TGCGCCAGCAGCTTACAGGGCTTGAACACTGAAGCTTTCTTT.

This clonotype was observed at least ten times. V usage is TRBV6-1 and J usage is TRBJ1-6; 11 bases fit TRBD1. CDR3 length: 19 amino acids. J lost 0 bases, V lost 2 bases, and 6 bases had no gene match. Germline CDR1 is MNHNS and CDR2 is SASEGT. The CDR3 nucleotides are TGTGCCAGCAGTGAAACCGGGACAGGGGGAAGCTCCTATAATTCACCCCTCCACTTT. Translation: CASSETGTGGSSYNSPLHF.

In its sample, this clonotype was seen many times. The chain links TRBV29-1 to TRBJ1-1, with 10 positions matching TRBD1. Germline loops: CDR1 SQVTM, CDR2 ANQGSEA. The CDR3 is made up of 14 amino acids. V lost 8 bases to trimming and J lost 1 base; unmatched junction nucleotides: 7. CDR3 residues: CSSWTGGTNTEAFF. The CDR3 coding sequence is TGCAGCTCCTGGACAGGGGGAACGAACACTGAAGCTTTCTTT.

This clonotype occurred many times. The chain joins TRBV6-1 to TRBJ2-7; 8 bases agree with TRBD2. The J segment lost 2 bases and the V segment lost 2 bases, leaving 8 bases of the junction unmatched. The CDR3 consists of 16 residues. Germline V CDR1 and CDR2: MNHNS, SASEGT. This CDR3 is CASSELSGRAPYEQYF. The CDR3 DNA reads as TGTGCCAGCAGTGAATTAAGCGGGAGAGCTCCCTACGAGCAGTACTTC.

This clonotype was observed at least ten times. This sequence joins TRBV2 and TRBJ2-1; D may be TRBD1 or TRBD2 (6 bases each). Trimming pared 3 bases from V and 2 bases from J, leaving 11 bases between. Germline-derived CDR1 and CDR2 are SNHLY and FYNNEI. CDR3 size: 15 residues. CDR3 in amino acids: CASSERGAAYNEQFF. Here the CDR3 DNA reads TGTGCCAGCAGTGAGAGGGGGGCCGCCTACAATGAGCAGTTCTTC.

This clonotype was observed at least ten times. The CDR3 region has the DNA TGTGCCAGCAAGTTATTTGACAGACCGAACACCGGGGAGCTGTTTTTT. Protein sequence: CASKLFDRPNTGELFF. The chain combines TRBV28 with TRBJ2-2; TRBD1 is a possible D gene (5 bases). V dropped 7 bases and J dropped 0 bases, with 15 bases sitting between them. The germline CDR1 and CDR2 sequences are MDHEN and SYDVKM. The CDR3 spans 16 residues.

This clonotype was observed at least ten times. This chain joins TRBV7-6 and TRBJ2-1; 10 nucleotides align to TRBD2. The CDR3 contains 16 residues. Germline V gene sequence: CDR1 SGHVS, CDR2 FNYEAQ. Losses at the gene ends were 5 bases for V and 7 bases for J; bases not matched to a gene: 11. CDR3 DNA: TGTGCCAGCAGCCCTCCTAGCGGGGGCCCCCCTAATGAGCAGTTCTTC. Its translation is CASSPPSGGPPNEQFF.

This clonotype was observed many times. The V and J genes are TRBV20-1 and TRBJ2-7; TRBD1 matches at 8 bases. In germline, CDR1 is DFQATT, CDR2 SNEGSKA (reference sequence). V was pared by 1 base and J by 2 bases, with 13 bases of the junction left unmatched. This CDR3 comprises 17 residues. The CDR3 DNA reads TGCAGTGCTAGAGTCCCGGGACAGGTTTGGGCCACCTACGAGCAGTACTTC. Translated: CSARVPGQVWATYEQYF.